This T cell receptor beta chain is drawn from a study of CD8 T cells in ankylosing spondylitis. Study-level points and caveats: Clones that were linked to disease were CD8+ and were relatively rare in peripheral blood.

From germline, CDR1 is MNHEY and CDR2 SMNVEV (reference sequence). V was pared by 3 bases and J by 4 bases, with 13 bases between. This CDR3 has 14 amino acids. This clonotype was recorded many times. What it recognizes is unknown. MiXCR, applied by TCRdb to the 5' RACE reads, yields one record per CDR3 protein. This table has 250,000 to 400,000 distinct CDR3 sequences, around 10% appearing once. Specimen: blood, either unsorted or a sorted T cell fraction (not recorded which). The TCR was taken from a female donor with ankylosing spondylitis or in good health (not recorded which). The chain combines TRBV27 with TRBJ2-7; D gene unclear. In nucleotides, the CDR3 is TGTGCCAGCAGTTTGGCGGCACCTCGTTACGAGCAGTACTTC. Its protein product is CASSLAAPRYEQYF.